A selection of T cell receptor beta chains follows, all from one sample in a study of T cell changes during pregnancy in multiple sclerosis. TCRdb's table, derived via immunoSEQ multiplex PCR, lists solely in-frame clones and lacks some. The sample consists of tens of thousands of clones, around 93% of them appearing once. The sequencing here drew on CD4+ T cells from peripheral blood mononuclear cells, taken in the third trimester of pregnancy. All receptors derive from a female donor with multiple sclerosis, enrolled in a pregnancy study. Both conserved end residues are part of each CDR3. The D gene is left open where the match is weak. A clone size is listed for some rows: how often the clone was seen (once, few, many), or a class if it is expanded.

clone_size d_call j_call v_call cdr3_nt cdr3_aa
. . TRBJ2-7 TRBV5-1 TGCGCCAGCAGCTGGGACACCCGGAGGGAGCAGTACTTC CASSWDTRREQYF
. TRBD1 TRBJ2-2 TRBV6-5 TGTGCCACTCGCCGGACAGGGGGTACCGGGGAGCTGTTTTTT CATRRTGGTGELFF
. TRBD1 TRBJ2-4 TRBV23-1 TGCGCCAGCAGTCAACTACAGGGGGGCCCTGGGAAAAACATTCAGTACTTC CASSQLQGGPGKNIQYF
. TRBD1 TRBJ2-5 TRBV11-1 TGTGCCAGCACCCCCTCGGGGACAGGGGAAGAGACCCAGTACTTC CASTPSGTGEETQYF
. TRBD1 TRBJ2-5 TRBV10-3 TGTGCCATCAGTGCGAGGACAGGGAGTCAAGAGACCCAGTACTTC CAISARTGSQETQYF
. . TRBJ2-5 TRBV7-2 TGTGCCAGCAGCTCAGAAGAGACCCAGTACTTC CASSSEETQYF
. . TRBJ1-1 TRBV6-6 TGTGCCAGCAGTTACCGAACAATGAACACTGAAGCTTTCTTT CASSYRTMNTEAFF
. . TRBJ1-6 TRBV14 TGTGCCAGCAGCCAACGGTTAAATTCACCCCTCCACTTT CASSQRLNSPLHF
. TRBD2 TRBJ2-3 TRBV2 TGTGCCAGTACTCAGGGGCTAGCGGGAGTGTTAGATACGCAGTATTTT CASTQGLAGVLDTQYF
. TRBD2 TRBJ2-5 TRBV6-5 TGTGCCAGCAGTTCCCGACTAGCGGAAGAGACCCAGTACTTC CASSSRLAEETQYF
. . TRBJ2-3 TRBV4-3 TGCGCCAGCAGCCAAGGGCATCGCACAGATACGCAGTATTTT CASSQGHRTDTQYF
. . TRBJ2-7 TRBV6-6 TGTGCCAGCAGCCAGTTAGGTCAGGCTGAATACGAGCAGTACTTC CASSQLGQAEYEQYF
. . TRBJ2-2 TRBV2 TGTGCCAGCTCCTCTCTGACAGCGAACACCGGGGAGCTGTTTTTT CASSSLTANTGELFF
once . TRBJ2-1 TRBV9 TGTGCCAGCAGCGTAGCTCGGGACAATGAGCAGTTCTTC CASSVARDNEQFF
. . TRBJ1-2 TRBV5-1 TGCGCCAGCAGCTTTTTAGAGGTGGGCTATGGCTACACCTTC CASSFLEVGYGYTF
. . TRBJ2-2 TRBV9 TGTGCCAGCAGCGCCCGGGGTACAAAGAACACCGGGGAGCTGTTTTTT CASSARGTKNTGELFF
. TRBD1 TRBJ1-4 TRBV7-9 TGTGCCAGCAGCCCGCAAGCGGACAGGGGTGAAAAACTGTTTTTT CASSPQADRGEKLFF
. . TRBJ1-2 TRBV28 TGTGCCAGCAGCTGGTCCTTCCCCGGGACACCTGCTAACTATGGCTACACCTTC CASSWSFPGTPANYGYTF
. . TRBJ2-5 TRBV28 TGTGCCAGCACTAATAACGAGGGAGTGGAGACCCAGTACTTC CASTNNEGVETQYF
. . TRBJ1-1 TRBV19 TGTGCCAGTAGTATGGGCCACATCTCAGCTTTCTTT CASSMGHISAFF
. . TRBJ2-1 TRBV7-9 TGTGCCAGCCCCCACGGGACAAACTCCTACAATGAGCAGTTCTTC CASPHGTNSYNEQFF
. TRBD1 TRBJ2-7 TRBV5-1 TGCGCCAGCAGCCTCTTATCTGTCCAGTCGGGACAGGGGTCCTCCGAGCAGTACTTC CASSLLSVQSGQGSSEQYF
. TRBD1 TRBJ2-7 TRBV19 TGTGCCAGTAGTATCCGCAGGACAGGTTCCTTTCGGGAGCAGTACTTC CASSIRRTGSFREQYF
. TRBD1 TRBJ2-2 TRBV7-8 TGTGCCAGCAGCTCATGGGGACAGCTGACCGGGGAGCTGTTTTTT CASSSWGQLTGELFF
. TRBD1 TRBJ1-1 TRBV6-1 TGTGCCAGCAGTGTTGAGGGGGCCAGGTTTGAAGCTTTCTTT CASSVEGARFEAFF
. . TRBJ1-4 TRBV6-1 TGTGCCAGCAGCCCCCCCCGTTTAGAAAAACTGTTTTTT CASSPPRLEKLFF
. . TRBJ1-2 TRBV19 TGTGCCAGTAGTATAGACAGGGGTTCTCTCTATGGCTACACCTTC CASSIDRGSLYGYTF
. . TRBJ1-2 TRBV7-2 TGTGCCAGCAGCTTAATTGTTTTAGACTATGGCTACACCTTC CASSLIVLDYGYTF
. TRBD1 TRBJ1-1 TRBV9 TGTGCCAGCAGCCCCGGCAACAGGGGTTACACTGAAGCTTTCTTT CASSPGNRGYTEAFF
. TRBD1 TRBJ1-2 TRBV28 TGTGCCAGCAGTTGGACAGGGAACTATGGCTACACCTTC CASSWTGNYGYTF
once . TRBJ2-7 TRBV13 TGTGCCAGCAGCCCAAGGCGGGGAAGCTACGAGCAGTACTTC CASSPRRGSYEQYF
. . TRBJ1-5 TRBV19 TGTGCCAGTAGAAAAATGGGGGCGGGTCAGCCCCAGCATTTT CASRKMGAGQPQHF
. TRBD1 TRBJ2-7 TRBV12-5 TGTGCTAGTGGTTTGGTACGGGGACAGGGTAAGGACGAGCAGTACTTC CASGLVRGQGKDEQYF
. TRBD1 TRBJ2-1 TRBV5-4 TGTGCCAGCAGCTCGGCGACAGGGGGCCATGAGCAGTTCTTC CASSSATGGHEQFF
. TRBD2 TRBJ2-5 TRBV13 TGTGCCAGCAGCCTCACTAGCGGGGTGCCGGGCACCCAGTACTTC CASSLTSGVPGTQYF
. . TRBJ1-4 TRBV19 TGTGCCTCTCAATCGGGTATTAAATGGAAGAATGAAAAACTGTTTTTT CASQSGIKWKNEKLFF
. . TRBJ1-1 TRBV2 TGTGCCAGCAGTAGCAGAGGTGGCTCGAACACTGAAGCTTTCTTT CASSSRGGSNTEAFF
. . TRBJ1-6 TRBV6-6 TGTGCCAGCAGGGGCAGCTCCTATAATTCACCCCTCCACTTT CASRGSSYNSPLHF
. TRBD1 TRBJ1-6 TRBV4-1 TGCGCCAGCAGCCAATGGGATGGGGGGACAGGGTGTTTCCCTATAAATTCACCCCTCCACTTT CASSQWDGGTGCFPINSPLHF
. . TRBJ1-2 TRBV10-3 TGTGCCATCAGTAACCCTAGCTATGGCTACACCTTC CAISNPSYGYTF
. TRBD2 TRBJ2-7 TRBV11-2 TGTGCCAGCAGCTTAGATGGAGGGACTAGCCGAGCCTACGAGCAGTACTTC CASSLDGGTSRAYEQYF
. . TRBJ1-1 TRBV20-1 TGCAGGGGGGACTGGTGGACTGAAGCTTTCTTT CRGDWWTEAFF
. . TRBJ2-5 TRBV7-2 TGTGCCAGCAGCTTATTTAATTTGGCCCAAGAGACCCAGTACTTC CASSLFNLAQETQYF
. . TRBJ2-1 TRBV5-1 TGCGCCAGCAGCTTGCTCAATGAGCAGTTCTTC CASSLLNEQFF
. . TRBJ1-5 TRBV5-6 TGTGCCAGCAGCTTGGCCCCGGGAACCTCCCGCAATCAGCCCCAGCATTTT CASSLAPGTSRNQPQHF
. TRBD1 TRBJ1-5 TRBV6-1 TGTGCCAGCACCGACAGGGGGTATCAGCCCCAGCATTTT CASTDRGYQPQHF
. . TRBJ1-4 TRBV15 TGTGCCACCAGCAGAGTTCATGCGGCACTAAAACTGTTTTTT CATSRVHAALKLFF
. TRBD1 TRBJ1-5 TRBV27 TGTGCCAGCAGTGGACAGGTATACCAGCCCCAGCATTTT CASSGQVYQPQHF
. . TRBJ1-5 TRBV19 TGTGCCAGTCTCCAAAGGACTCCCATGGGCAATCAGCCCCAGCATTTT CASLQRTPMGNQPQHF
once TRBD1 TRBJ1-6 TRBV6-5 TGTGCCAGCACCCCCGCCGGGACAGGGGGCTCACCCCTCCACTTT CASTPAGTGGSPLHF
. . TRBJ1-2 TRBV28 TGTGCCAGCAGTTTATCCGACTATGGCTACACCTTC CASSLSDYGYTF
. . TRBJ1-4 TRBV25-1 TGTGCCAGCAGTGGCCCGACAGGAACTAAGGAAAAACTGTTTTTT CASSGPTGTKEKLFF
. TRBD1 TRBJ1-2 TRBV2 TGTGCCAGCAGGGGGGACAGTACAAACTATGGCTACACCTTC CASRGDSTNYGYTF
. TRBD1 TRBJ1-2 TRBV5-4 TGTGCCAGCAGCCCCGACAGGGAGATCTATGGCTACACCTTC CASSPDREIYGYTF
. . TRBJ2-5 TRBV7-3 TGTGCCAGCAGCTCCCAGGGCCACTTCCCACAATACTTC CASSSQGHFPQYF
. . TRBJ1-4 TRBV19 TGTGCCAGTAGTACTCCCCGGACAGCAACTAATGAAAAACTGTTTTTT CASSTPRTATNEKLFF
. TRBD2 TRBJ2-3 TRBV6-7 TGTGCCAGCAGTTACTCGTGGGGACTAGCGGGGTTTGTAAGCACAGATACGCAGTATTTT CASSYSWGLAGFVSTDTQYF
. TRBD1 TRBJ1-2 TRBV6-1 TGTGCCAGCAGGCGGACAGGGGAAGGCTACACCTTC CASRRTGEGYTF